One and the same sample provided the 29 T cell receptor beta chains below, sequenced in a study of graft-versus-host responses after intestinal transplantation. Their target antigens are unknown. Clones were sequenced by immunoSEQ multiplex PCR, and TCRdb holds only the in-frame ones, with some missing. The table lists roughly 100,000 clones, approximately 93% of them singletons, with 0.9% to 1.5% in the top ten. Sequenced here: unstimulated CD8+ T cells sorted from spleen or lymph node cells, sampled before intestinal transplant. The origin of the receptors is a human donor who received an intestinal transplant.

The chain combines TRBV2 with TRBJ2-4, with a weak D call TRBD2 (5 bases). Germline CDR1 reads SNHLY; CDR2 reads FYNNEI. V lost 6 bases and J 8 bases, leaving 14 bases between the germline ends. The CDR3 runs to 13 residues. CDR3 bases: TGTGCCAGCAGCGTGGCCCTCGGGGACATTCAGTACTTC. This gives the protein CASSVALGDIQYF.

The rearrangement links TRBV11-2 to TRBJ2-7, with D possibly called TRBD1 or TRBD2 (5 bases each). Trimming took off 3 bases at V and 5 bases at J, with 8 bases between the two ends. CDR3 length: 12 residues. CDR1 and CDR2 from the germline V gene are SGHAT and FQNNGV. CDR3 amino acids: CASSLGVHEQYF. The CDR3 DNA reads as TGTGCCAGCAGCTTGGGGGTCCACGAGCAGTACTTC.

The chain links TRBV5-6 to TRBJ1-2; D not certain. This CDR3 is built from 15 residues. In germline, CDR1 is SGHDT, CDR2 YYEEEE. V was shortened by 1 base and J by 5 bases, with 15 bases between the two germline ends. The CDR3 DNA reads as TGTGCCAGCAGCTTGCAAGCGCGGCAGATGTATGGCTACACCTTC. It yields the protein CASSLQARQMYGYTF.

The chain is built from TRBV25-1 and TRBJ1-1; 7 bases are a match to TRBD1. Germline V gene lookup returns CDR1 MGHDK and CDR2 SYGVNS. Unmatched junction bases numbered 14, after V lost 4 bases and J lost 3 bases. The CDR3 runs to 17 residues. CDR3 sequence: CASSVDRLDRGYTEAFF. CDR3 sequence (DNA): TGTGCCAGCAGTGTGGACAGGTTAGACCGAGGGTACACTGAAGCTTTCTTT.

J is TRBJ2-7 and V is TRBV4-1; D possibly matches TRBD1 or TRBD2 (6 bases each). This CDR3 is 16 amino acids long. V was pared by 3 bases and J by 3 bases, with 18 bases between. Germline V gives CDR1 MGHRA, CDR2 YSYEKL. CDR3 residues: CASSQIGGLPSYEQYF. CDR3 nucleotides: TGCGCCAGCAGCCAGATAGGGGGGCTACCCAGCTACGAGCAGTACTTC.

The V gene is TRBV9, the J gene TRBJ2-5, with TRBD2 as a possible D gene (6 bases). Germline CDR1 is SGDLS and CDR2 is YYNGEE. This CDR3 spans 14 amino acids. Trimming removed 3 bases from V and 2 bases from J, with 11 bases in between. The CDR3 sequence is CASSGIAAQETQYF. Written as DNA, the CDR3 is TGTGCCAGCAGCGGGATAGCGGCTCAAGAGACCCAGTACTTC.

The chain has TRBV15 and TRBJ2-1; D gene uncertain. V shed 0 bases and J shed 7 bases, with 4 bases lying between them. This CDR3 has 12 residues. The germline CDR1 and CDR2 sequences are LNHNV and YYDKDF (reference sequence). The CDR3 protein is CATSRDWNEQFF. The CDR3 region has the DNA TGTGCCACCAGCAGAGACTGGAATGAGCAGTTCTTC.

This rearrangement joins TRBV2 to TRBJ1-4; unclear D gene. This CDR3 region has 15 residues. Germline-derived CDR1 and CDR2 are SNHLY and FYNNEI. Deletions cut 2 bases from V and 0 bases from J, with 7 bases between. DNA of the CDR3: TGTGCCAGCAGTGAATGGCGGACAACTAATGAAAAACTGTTTTTT. Translating gives CASSEWRTTNEKLFF.

The V call is TRBV15, the J call TRBJ2-6; D remains unclear. Trimming removed 5 bases from V and 4 bases from J, with 12 bases in between. The CDR3 is made up of 15 amino acids. Per germline, CDR1 LNHNV and CDR2 YYDKDF (reference sequence). The chain's CDR3 is CATSPQRTGANVLTF. The CDR3 DNA follows: TGTGCCACCAGCCCCCAGCGCACCGGGGCCAACGTCCTGACTTTC.

The chain combines TRBV2 with TRBJ2-7; D perhaps matches TRBD2 (6 bases). CDR3 length: 18 residues. Germline lookup yields CDR1 SNHLY and CDR2 FYNNEI. The V end was cut by 6 bases, the J end by 2 bases, with 26 bases between. In nucleotides, the CDR3 is TGTGCCAGCAGGGAGGGTCGGACGGGCAGAAAGAAGACCTACGAGCAGTACTTC. It is translated as CASREGRTGRKKTYEQYF.

The V gene is TRBV11-2, the J gene TRBJ2-5, with D perhaps assigned TRBD1 or TRBD2 (5 bases each). V lost 5 bases and J lost 5, with 18 bases in between. This CDR3 region has 15 residues. Germline V gives CDR1 SGHAT, CDR2 FQNNGV. The CDR3: CASSLLRDPGETQYF. As DNA, the CDR3 is TGTGCCAGCAGCCTACTCCGGGACCCCGGGGAGACCCAGTACTTC.

The chain couples TRBV6-1 to TRBJ2-1; 9 nucleotides match TRBD1. V lost 1 base, J lost 7 bases, and 17 bases stayed unmatched. The germline CDR1 and CDR2 sequences are MNHNS and SASEGT. This CDR3 is 19 amino acids long. CDR3 DNA sequence: TGTGCCAGCAGTGAAGAGGATGATTACGCGGACAGGGGATGGAATGAGCAGTTCTTC. Amino acid sequence: CASSEEDDYADRGWNEQFF.

In its sample, this clone was seen once. This chain connects TRBV7-9 to TRBJ2-2; D ambiguous. The CDR3 loop spans 15 amino acids. The germline V gene encodes CDR1 SEHNR and CDR2 FQNEAQ (reference sequence). V was pared by 3 bases and J by 0 bases, with 8 bases between. CDR3 in DNA: TGTGCCAGCAGCTTGGACGAATCGAACACCGGGGAGCTGTTTTTT. It codes for CASSLDESNTGELFF.

The DNA of the CDR3 is TGTGCTAGCGGACCCTTCGTGGGGGGCAATCAGCCCCAGCATTTT. This codes for CASGPFVGGNQPQHF. The chain is built from TRBV12-5 and TRBJ1-5, with a tentative D call TRBD1 (5 bases). CDR1 is LGHNT, CDR2 FRNRAP, per germline. Deletions cut 9 bases from V and 2 bases from J, with 17 bases between. CDR3 length: 15 residues.

The chain links TRBV7-8 to TRBJ2-5, with D possibly matching TRBD2 (5 bases). This CDR3 is 13 amino acids long. The V gene's germline CDR1 is SGHVS and CDR2 FQNEAQ. V lost 5 bases and J lost 9, with 16 bases in between. The CDR3: CASSDNTLEAQYF. In nucleotides, the CDR3 is TGTGCCAGCAGCGATAATACCTTGGAGGCCCAGTACTTC.

This chain links TRBV29-1 with TRBJ1-3, with a tentative D call TRBD1 (5 bases). CDR1 and CDR2 from the germline V gene are SQVTM and ANQGSEA. The V end was cut by 3 bases, the J end by 7 bases, with 7 bases between. This CDR3 region has 11 residues. CDR3 nucleotides: TGCAGCGTTGATCGGGGGAACACCATATATTTT. Residues: CSVDRGNTIYF.

The chain joins TRBV11-2 to TRBJ1-6, with unresolved D. V was cut by 0 bases and J by 0 bases, with 6 bases left in between. This CDR3 comprises 16 residues. Germline V gene sequence: CDR1 SGHAT, CDR2 FQNNGV. CDR3 nucleotides: TGTGCCAGCAGCTTAGAACCCAGCTCCTATAATTCACCCCTCCACTTT. Translated, it gives CASSLEPSSYNSPLHF. Full variable domain (outside the CDR3, taken from reference TRBV11-2 and TRBJ1-6): EAGVAQSPRYKIIEKRQSVAFWCNPISGHATLYWYQQILGQGPKLLIQFQNNGVVDDSQLPKDRFSAERLKGVDSTLKIQPAKLEDSAVYLCASSLEPSSYNSPLHFGNGTRLTVT.

J is TRBJ2-7 and V is TRBV23-1, with D maybe TRBD2 (7 bases). TRBV23-1 is designated an ORF whose function remains uncertain. Trimming removed 6 bases from V and 2 bases from J, with 32 bases in between. CDR3 length: 20 amino acids. The CDR3 loop is CASRRIFGRGPRIKPYEQYF. Here the CDR3 DNA reads TGCGCCAGCAGACGTATTTTCGGGCGGGGGCCCCGAATAAAACCCTACGAGCAGTACTTC.

This chain joins TRBV19 and TRBJ1-1; D gene unclear. CDR1 is LNHDA and CDR2 is SQIVND in the germline V gene (reference sequence). The CDR3 is 15 residues long. Trimming pared 7 bases from V and 0 bases from J, leaving 15 bases between. The CDR3 reads CASKGLKALNTEAFF. DNA for the CDR3: TGTGCCAGTAAAGGGTTGAAGGCTTTGAACACTGAAGCTTTCTTT.

This chain links TRBV4-1 with TRBJ1-6; D is undetermined. The CDR3 is 15 amino acids. Trimming stripped 0 bases from V and 3 bases from J, with 6 bases between. From germline, CDR1 is MGHRA and CDR2 YSYEKL. CDR3 region: CASSQEGFYNSPLHF. The DNA for the CDR3 is TGCGCCAGCAGCCAAGAGGGGTTCTATAATTCACCCCTCCACTTT.

The chain combines TRBV5-4 with TRBJ1-2; 7 positions agree with TRBD1. The junction had 9 bases not matched to a gene; V was cut back by 0 bases and J by 7 bases. The germline V gene encodes CDR1 SGHNT and CDR2 YYREEE (reference sequence). This CDR3 has 15 amino acids. The CDR3 loop is CASSLEGGTVFGYTF. In DNA, the CDR3 is TGTGCCAGCAGCTTGGAGGGGGGGACAGTATTTGGCTACACCTTC.

This chain connects TRBV29-1 to TRBJ1-1; D remains ambiguous. Germline-derived CDR1 and CDR2 are SQVTM and ANQGSEA. V lost 3 bases to trimming and J lost 4 bases, with 9 bases between them. This CDR3 has 12 residues. CDR3 nucleotide sequence: TGCAGCGTTGATCCGGGTGGCACTGAAGCTTTCTTT. It translates to CSVDPGGTEAFF.

This chain connects TRBV5-5 to TRBJ2-1, with 13 nucleotides matching TRBD2. Germline V gene sequence: CDR1 SGHKS, CDR2 YYEKEE (reference sequence). V dropped 5 bases and J dropped 7; count of bases not matched to a gene: 12. CDR3 size: 17 residues. The CDR3 coding sequence is TGTGCCAGCAGGAGGACTAGCGGGGGCCTGGGTAGTAATGAGCAGTTCTTC. This encodes CASRRTSGGLGSNEQFF.

This sequence joins TRBV6-5 and TRBJ2-7, with D unresolved. The germline CDR1 and CDR2 sequences are MNHEY and SVGAGI. The length of the CDR3 is 14 residues. The germline V and J ends were trimmed by 5 bases and 4 bases, with 15 bases remaining between them. CDR3 loop: CASSEWVPTYEQYF. The DNA of the CDR3 is TGTGCCAGCAGTGAATGGGTCCCCACTTACGAGCAGTACTTC.

The chain carries TRBV19 and TRBJ1-6; D is unclear. V gave up 5 bases and J gave up 7 bases, with 12 bases separating them. Germline V gene data show CDR1 as LNHDA and CDR2 as SQIVND (reference sequence). CDR3 length: 14 amino acids. For the CDR3, the DNA is TGTGCCAGTAGTCCGTGGGAAGAGAATTCACCCCTCCACTTT. Its translation is CASSPWEENSPLHF.

The genes are TRBV5-4 and TRBJ2-1; 7 bases fit TRBD1. Germline V gene data show CDR1 as SGHNT and CDR2 as YYREEE (reference sequence). Trimming cost V 4 bases and J 4 bases; bases outside gene matches: 5. The CDR3 has 14 amino acids. CDR3 sequence reads: CASSHRDSYNEQFF. The CDR3, as DNA: TGTGCCAGCAGCCATCGGGACAGTTACAATGAGCAGTTCTTC. Full variable domain (missing parts from reference TRBV5-4 and TRBJ2-1): ETGVTQSPTHLIKTRGQQVTLRCSSQSGHNTVSWYQQALGQGPQFIFQYYREEENGRGNFPPRFSGLQFPNYSSELNVNALELDDSALYLCASSHRDSYNEQFFGPGTRLTVL.

J is TRBJ2-4 and V is TRBV9, with D possibly being TRBD1 (6 bases). Germline V CDR1 and CDR2: SGDLS, YYNGEE. The CDR3 extends over 16 amino acids. V was cut by 2 bases and J by 5 bases, with 17 bases left in between. The CDR3 DNA follows: TGTGCCAGCAGCGTTTCCCCCGGGACACCTCAAAACATTCAGTACTTC. Its protein product is CASSVSPGTPQNIQYF.

The chain couples TRBV7-2 to TRBJ1-1; D is unclear. The germline gives CDR1 SGHTA, CDR2 FQGNSA. The CDR3 runs 19 residues. V gave up 2 bases and J gave up 1 base, with 23 bases separating them. CDR3 region: CASSLSEITHGLWNTEAFF. As DNA, the CDR3 is TGTGCCAGCAGCTTATCCGAAATCACGCACGGTTTATGGAACACTGAAGCTTTCTTT.

The rearrangement links TRBV5-1 to TRBJ2-1; D may correspond to TRBD1 or TRBD2 (5 bases each). CDR1 is SGHRS and CDR2 is YFSETQ in the germline V gene. V was pared by 4 bases and J by 4 bases, with 18 bases between. The CDR3 spans 16 residues. CDR3 DNA sequence: TGCGCCAGCAGCGTAACGGGGCTACCGAAATACAATGAGCAGTTCTTC. This encodes CASSVTGLPKYNEQFF.